The clone carrying this T cell receptor beta chain has only a few counts. Antigen: not known. One entry per CDR3 protein results from TCRdb running MiXCR on the 5' RACE reads. The sample lists 23,000 or so distinct CDR3 sequences; less than 6.5% were seen once. The sample belongs to a study of early T cells in non-severe SARS-CoV-2 infection. Broader study findings: Using VDJdb, the matching emphasized anti-spike CD8 responses while missing private and CD4 specificities.

This CDR3 contains 15 residues. Germline-derived CDR1 and CDR2 are SGHTA and FQGNSA. J gave up 1 base and V 5 bases, and 5 bases lay outside the gene matches. This chain joins TRBV7-2 and TRBJ2-3, with 8 nucleotides matching TRBD2. Input material: whole blood. The receptor comes from an adult who was a healthcare worker with PCR-confirmed SARS-CoV-2 infection or an uninfected control (not recorded which). The CDR3 bases are TGTGCCAGCAGCCCTAAAGCGGGGGGCACAGATACGCAGTATTTT. Amino acids: CASSPKAGGTDTQYF.